This T cell receptor (beta chain) was found in a study of blood T cell repertoires in COVID-19. Study in general: The analysed material was cDNA or gDNA that came from T cells, B-cell-depleted T cells, or PBMCs.

V was cut by 4 bases and J by 0 bases, with 15 bases left in between. This CDR3 has 16 residues. CDR1 and CDR2 from the germline V gene are SGHDT and YYEEEE. Measured with immunoSEQ multiplex PCR; TCRdb has only the in-frame clones, and not every one. The sample records around 200,000 clones, about 85% being singletons. The rearrangement joins TRBV5-6 to TRBJ2-3, with a tentative D call TRBD2 (7 bases). The source is a woman in her twenties or thirties who had recovered from COVID-19. Sequencing input: PBMCs or T cells enriched from blood (not recorded which). CDR3 loop: CASSAAGGRSTDTQYF. The DNA for the CDR3 is TGTGCCAGCAGCGCCGCCGGGGGGCGGAGCACAGATACGCAGTATTTT.